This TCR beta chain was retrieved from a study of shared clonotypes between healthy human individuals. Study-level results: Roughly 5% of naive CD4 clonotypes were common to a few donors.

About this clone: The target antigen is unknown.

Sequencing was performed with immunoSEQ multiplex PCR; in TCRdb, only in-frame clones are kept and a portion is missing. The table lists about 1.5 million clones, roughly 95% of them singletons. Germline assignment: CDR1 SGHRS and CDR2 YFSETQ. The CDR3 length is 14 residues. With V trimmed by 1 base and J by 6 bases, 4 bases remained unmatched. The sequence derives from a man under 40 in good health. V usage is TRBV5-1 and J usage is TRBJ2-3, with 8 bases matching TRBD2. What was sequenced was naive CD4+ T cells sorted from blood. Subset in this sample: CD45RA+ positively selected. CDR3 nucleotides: TGCGCCAGCAGCTTGTTGGCGGGAGGCGATACGCAGTATTTT. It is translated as CASSLLAGGDTQYF.